The present TCR beta chain was sequenced within a study of cytomegalovirus exposure and HLA in healthy donors. Study-level findings and limits: Some V segments (TRBV6-2 and TRBV6-3 among them) were excluded as indistinguishable.

PCR was performed using 60 Vbeta and 13 Jbeta primers. TCRdb's copy holds only in-frame clones and misses some; the assay was immunoSEQ multiplex PCR. There are 140,000 or so clones in the sample; less than 85% occur only once, and less than 2% lies in the top ten. A note on this clone: Antigen specificity is unknown.

The CDR3 has 16 amino acids. Germline values: CDR1 SGHTA, CDR2 FQGNSA. V shed 8 bases and J shed 6 bases, with 23 bases lying between them. Sequencing was performed on PBMCs. This clonotype was obtained from a man aged 35 to 55 in good health and CMV-seronegative. This chain links TRBV7-2 with TRBJ2-1; tentatively, D is TRBD2 (5 bases). CDR3 nucleotide sequence: TGTGCCAGCGACCCTACCCCGGGGTTTGGGATCAATGAGCAGTTCTTC. Protein: CASDPTPGFGINEQFF.